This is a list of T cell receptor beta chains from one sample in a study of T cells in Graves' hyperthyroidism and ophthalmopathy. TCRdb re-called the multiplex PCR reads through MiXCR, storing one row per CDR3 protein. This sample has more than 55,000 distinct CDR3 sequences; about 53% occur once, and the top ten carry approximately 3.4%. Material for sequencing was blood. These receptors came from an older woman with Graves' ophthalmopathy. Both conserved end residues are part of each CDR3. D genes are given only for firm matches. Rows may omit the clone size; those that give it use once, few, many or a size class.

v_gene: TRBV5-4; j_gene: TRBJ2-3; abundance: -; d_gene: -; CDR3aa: CASSLGQLVTDTRYF; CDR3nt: TGTGCCAGCAGCTTGGGACAGCTAGTCACAGATACGCGGTATTTT
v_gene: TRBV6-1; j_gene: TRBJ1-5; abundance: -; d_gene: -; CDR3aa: CASSIWAGQPQHF; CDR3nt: TGTGCCAGCAGTATCTGGGCGGGTCAGCCCCAGCATTTT
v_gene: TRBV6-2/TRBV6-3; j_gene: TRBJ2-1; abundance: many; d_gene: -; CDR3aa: CASSYGYEQFF; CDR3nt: TGTGCCAGCAGTTACGGATATGAGCAGTTCTTC
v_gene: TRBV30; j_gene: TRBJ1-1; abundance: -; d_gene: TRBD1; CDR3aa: CAWSLVGGVSEACF; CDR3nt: TGTGCCTGGAGTTTAGTAGGGGGCGTTTCTGAAGCTTGCTTT
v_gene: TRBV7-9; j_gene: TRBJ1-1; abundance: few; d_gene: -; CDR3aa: CASTSGQGAFF; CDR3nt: TGTGCCAGCACCTCCGGCCAGGGAGCTTTCTTT
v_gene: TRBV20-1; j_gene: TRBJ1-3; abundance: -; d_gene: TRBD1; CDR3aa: CSASGTGTLNTIYF; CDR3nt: TGCAGTGCTTCCGGGACAGGGACCCTCAACACCATATATTTT
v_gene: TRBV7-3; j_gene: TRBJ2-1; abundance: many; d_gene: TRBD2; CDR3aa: CASSFSGNSNEQFF; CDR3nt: TGTGCCAGCAGCTTTAGCGGGAACTCCAATGAGCAGTTCTTC
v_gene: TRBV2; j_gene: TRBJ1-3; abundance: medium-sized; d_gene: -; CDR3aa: CASSRSTVVGNTIYF; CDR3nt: TGTGCCAGCAGTAGGAGTACAGTGGTAGGAAACACCATATATTTT
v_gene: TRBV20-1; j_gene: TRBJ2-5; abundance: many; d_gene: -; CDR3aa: CSAPPGSSGTQYF; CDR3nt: TGCAGTGCTCCCCCCGGCTCCTCAGGAACCCAGTACTTC
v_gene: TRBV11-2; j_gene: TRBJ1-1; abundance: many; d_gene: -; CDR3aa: CASSSPRWDTEAFF; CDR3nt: TGTGCCAGCAGCTCACCGCGTTGGGACACTGAAGCTTTCTTT
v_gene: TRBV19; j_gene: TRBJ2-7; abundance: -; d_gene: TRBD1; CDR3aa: CASTPGQISYEQYF; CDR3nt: TGTGCCAGTACCCCGGGACAGATCTCCTACGAGCAGTACTTC
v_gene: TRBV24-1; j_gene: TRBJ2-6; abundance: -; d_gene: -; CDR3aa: CATSDPSGANVLTF; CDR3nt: TGTGCCACCAGTGATCCCTCTGGGGCCAACGTCCTGACTTTC
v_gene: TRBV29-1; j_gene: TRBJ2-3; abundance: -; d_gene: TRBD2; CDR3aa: CSVGGRAADEQYF; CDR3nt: TGCAGCGTTGGCGGGAGGGCGGCCGATGAGCAGTATTTT
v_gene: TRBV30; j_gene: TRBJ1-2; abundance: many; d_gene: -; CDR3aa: CAWSVRRSDGYTF; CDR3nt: TGTGCCTGGAGTGTAAGGCGTTCAGATGGCTACACCTTC
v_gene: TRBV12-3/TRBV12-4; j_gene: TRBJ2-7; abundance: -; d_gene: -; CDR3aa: CASTLGAAYEQYF; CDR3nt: TGTGCCAGCACCTTGGGGGCGGCATACGAGCAGTACTTC
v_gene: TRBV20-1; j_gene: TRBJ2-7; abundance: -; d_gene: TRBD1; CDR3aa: CSAQGAGYEQYF; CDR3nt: TGCAGTGCGCAGGGGGCCGGGTACGAGCAGTACTTC
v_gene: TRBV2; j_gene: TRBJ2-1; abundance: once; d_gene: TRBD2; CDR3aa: CASSAPPGLAGGPYNEQFF; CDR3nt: TGTGCCAGCAGTGCGCCCCCGGGACTAGCGGGGGGGCCTTACAATGAGCAGTTCTTC
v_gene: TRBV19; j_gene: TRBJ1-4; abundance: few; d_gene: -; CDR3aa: CASSIRQGREKLFF; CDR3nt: TGTGCCAGTAGTATCCGGCAGGGGCGAGAAAAACTGTTTTTT
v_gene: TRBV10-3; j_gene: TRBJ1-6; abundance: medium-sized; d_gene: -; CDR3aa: CASRGGNSPLHF; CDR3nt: TGTGCCTCCAGGGGAGGTAATTCACCCCTCCACTTT
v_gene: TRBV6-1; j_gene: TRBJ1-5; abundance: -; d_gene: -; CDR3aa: CGFGPSGNNQPQHF; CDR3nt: TGTGGATTCGGGCCCTCGGGCAACAATCAGCCCCAGCATTTT